Here is one T cell receptor beta chain with its context. The antigen is undetermined. Trimming took 4 bases from V and 5 from J, leaving 12 bases between them. This CDR3 contains 13 residues. Germline-derived CDR1 and CDR2 are SGHRS and YFSETQ. The data derive from a study of T cells after yellow fever vaccination. Whole-study results and caveats: Highly abundant clonotypes carried over from the bulk population could end up in FACS-sorted repertoires as contaminants.

In making TCR cDNA, 5'RACE template switching added a universal primer site and UMIs to it. TCRdb re-derived calls from the 5' RACE reads in MiXCR, one entry per CDR3 protein. The sample holds around 550,000 distinct CDR3 sequences, around 21% seen once. The chain joins TRBV5-1 to TRBJ2-5; D gene unclear. This TCR came from a man aged 25 to 45 who received the YFV17D yellow fever vaccine. Sequenced material: PBMCs, taken 15 days after the yellow fever booster vaccination. The CDR3 nucleotides are TGCGCCAGCAGCCCTTCCGTCGGGGAGACCCAGTACTTC. Amino acids: CASSPSVGETQYF.